These T cell receptor beta chains were read from a single sample in a study of naive and memory T cell subsets. Via MiXCR, TCRdb re-called the UMI-ligation and nested PCR reads, giving one row per CDR3 protein. The data show around 140,000 distinct CDR3 sequences, with approximately 20% seen just once and around 0.63% held by the top ten. Sequenced material: naive CD8+ T cells from blood. The receptors derive from a human donor in good health. Each CDR3 is given with its conserved first and last residue. Fields, in order: clone size, J gene, D gene, V gene, CDR3 DNA, CDR3 protein. The D gene is left open where the match is weak. Where a row states a size, it is once, few, many or the class of an expanded clone; other rows omit it.

>.|TRBJ2-5|.|TRBV20-1
TGCAGTGCTAGAGTGGGAGAGACCCAGTACTTC
CSARVGETQYF
>.|TRBJ2-7|TRBD1|TRBV4-1
TGCGCCAGCAGCCAAACCCCGAGGGACAGGGGAGACGAGCAGTACTTC
CASSQTPRDRGDEQYF
>.|TRBJ2-1|TRBD2|TRBV3-1
TGTGCCAGCAGCCAAGCGGGACTAGCGGAGAACAATGAGCAGTTCTTC
CASSQAGLAENNEQFF
>few|TRBJ2-1|.|TRBV14
TGTGCCAGCAGCCAGATGGGGCTTGAGACACCACCGGCCCAATTTGAGCAGTTCTTC
CASSQMGLETPPAQFEQFF
>few|TRBJ2-7|.|TRBV28
TGTGCCAGCAGTTTTAGGGGCAGAATCTACGAGCAGTACTTC
CASSFRGRIYEQYF
>.|TRBJ2-7|.|TRBV4-1
TGCGCCAGCAGCCAGTCACCCTACGAGCAGTACTTC
CASSQSPYEQYF
>.|TRBJ1-5|.|TRBV6-1
TGTGCCAGCAGTGATCTCGGGCCAGATCAGCCCCAGCATTTT
CASSDLGPDQPQHF
>few|TRBJ2-7|TRBD1|TRBV29-1
TGCAGCGCCCCCGGGGACAGGGCAGACGAGCAGTACTTC
CSAPGDRADEQYF
>.|TRBJ2-7|.|TRBV28
TGTGCCAGCAGGAGTCATAGGGGGACTGGGTACGAGCAGTACTTC
CASRSHRGTGYEQYF
>few|TRBJ1-1|.|TRBV5-6
TGTGCCAGCAGCTCACCGGCTTTGGGGGCCCATTTT
CASSSPALGAHF
>few|TRBJ1-2|.|TRBV29-1
TGCAGCGTTGAAGATCTGGGGAAAGGGGACTATGGCTACACCTTC
CSVEDLGKGDYGYTF
>.|TRBJ2-5|.|TRBV6-2/TRBV6-3
TGTGCCAGCACGGAGGACCAAGAGACCCAGTACTTC
CASTEDQETQYF
>.|TRBJ1-2|.|TRBV5-1
TGCGCCAGCAGCGATTCCGAGGACAGCACCCTACATGGCTACACCTTC
CASSDSEDSTLHGYTF
>.|TRBJ1-1|.|TRBV6-6
TGTGCCAGCAGCCCCGGCTTCTTGGCAATGAACACTGAAGCTTTCTTT
CASSPGFLAMNTEAFF
>few|TRBJ2-7|.|TRBV7-2
TGTGCCAGCAGCTTAGGACCGGTACCCTACGAGCAGTACTTC
CASSLGPVPYEQYF
>.|TRBJ2-7|.|TRBV6-6
TGTGCCAGCAGTTACGAAGGATTCTCCTACGAGCAGTACTTC
CASSYEGFSYEQYF
>.|TRBJ2-5|.|TRBV6-6
TGTGCCAGCAGTTACTCGGAGGGTATCCAAGAGACCCAGTACTTC
CASSYSEGIQETQYF
>.|TRBJ2-1|TRBD2|TRBV4-1
TGCGCCAGCAGCCAAAACCTAGCGGGAGGACCCTATGAGCAGTTCTTC
CASSQNLAGGPYEQFF
>.|TRBJ2-7|TRBD1|TRBV9
TGTGACAGCAGCGTAACAGGGGCGACCTACGAGCAGTACTTC
CDSSVTGATYEQYF
>.|TRBJ2-7|TRBD1|TRBV6-1
TGTGCCAGCAGTGATCTGTCGACAGGGGGATACGAGCAGTACTTC
CASSDLSTGGYEQYF
>few|TRBJ1-2|.|TRBV28
TGTGCCAGCACTACAGGGTCCAACTATGGCTACACCTTC
CASTTGSNYGYTF
>few|TRBJ1-6|.|TRBV12-3/TRBV12-4
TGTGCCAGCAGTTTACCGGACCTAAATTCACCCCTCCACTTT
CASSLPDLNSPLHF
>.|TRBJ2-1|TRBD1|TRBV20-1
TGCAGTGCAAACGGGGACAGGGGCTCCTACAATGAGCAGTTCTTC
CSANGDRGSYNEQFF
>few|TRBJ1-1|.|TRBV12-3/TRBV12-4
TGTGCCAGCAGTTGGGATGCTGAAGCTTTCTTT
CASSWDAEAFF
>.|TRBJ2-7|.|TRBV28
TGTGCCAGCAGTTTCGCTTCGGGACCGCAAGTTCAGTACTTC
CASSFASGPQVQYF
>.|TRBJ2-7|.|TRBV15
TGTGCCACCAGCAGGGGTGGGGGCTCGGAAGGGTACGAGCAGTACTTC
CATSRGGGSEGYEQYF
>few|TRBJ2-7|TRBD1|TRBV7-2
TGTGCCAGCAGCTTCCTACAGGGGCGGGAGCAGTACTTC
CASSFLQGREQYF
>few|TRBJ2-7|TRBD1|TRBV20-1
TGCAGTGCTTCTCCTTTAGGGGGCGAGGAGTACTTC
CSASPLGGEEYF